These 25 T cell receptor beta chains were sequenced from one sample in a study of breast tumors, draining lymph nodes, adjacent tissues. Samples came from axillary lymph nodes draining the breast cancer. TCRdb redid the calling of the multiplex PCR reads with MiXCR, one entry per CDR3 protein. The sample holds some 120,000 distinct CDR3 sequences, 15% to 20% seen once. Sequences were obtained from axillary lymph node tissue. These receptors originate from a female donor with breast cancer. Some clones in this sample may be carry-over from other donors' samples.

There are many counts of this clonotype. The V gene is TRBV7-2, the J gene TRBJ2-7; no clear D. There are 12 residues in the CDR3. Germline CDR1 and CDR2: SGHTA and FQGNSA. V lost 1 base and J lost 2, with 3 bases in between. Written as DNA, the CDR3 is TGTGCCAGCAGCTTAGACACCTACGAGCAGTACTTC. Protein sequence: CASSLDTYEQYF.

Concerning this clonotype: A much larger clone lies a single base off, so this may be a read error. Given the absence of the conserved phenylalanine or tryptophan at the CDR3 end, a read error is likely. This rearrangement joins TRBV4-1 to TRBJ2-2; tentatively, D is TRBD2 (5 bases). The CDR3 totals 14 residues. V was pared by 3 bases and J by 3 bases, with 8 bases between. Germline assignment: CDR1 MGHRA and CDR2 YSYEKL. As DNA, the CDR3 is TGCGCCAGCAGCCAGATAGCGCACACCGGGGAGCTGTTTGTT. Encoded protein: CASSQIAHTGELFV.

This clonotype was detected many times. The V gene is TRBV20-1, the J gene TRBJ2-3, with TRBD2 matching over 11 bases. The germline V gene has CDR1 DFQATT and CDR2 SNEGSKA (reference sequence). The CDR3 covers 15 residues. V trimming: 0 bases; J trimming: 4 bases; junction bases outside the gene matches: 3. The DNA of the CDR3 is TGCAGTGCTAGAGAAGTAGCGGGAGGGCCAGATACGCAGTATTTT. Translating it yields CSAREVAGGPDTQYF.

At least ten counts were recorded for this clonotype. This chain joins TRBV15 and TRBJ2-1; the match to TRBD2 covers 14 bases. The CDR3 totals 15 residues. CDR1 is LNHNV and CDR2 is YYDKDF in the germline V gene (reference sequence). The V gene end was trimmed by 8 bases and the J gene end by 9 bases; junction bases not matched to a gene: 9. This CDR3 is CATQHGTSGRIEQFF. As DNA, the CDR3 is TGTGCCACCCAACACGGGACTAGCGGGAGAATTGAGCAGTTCTTC.

This clonotype showed up many times. The V call is TRBV2, the J call TRBJ2-5; the D is unclear. With 7 bases removed from V and 4 bases from J, the gap between germline ends came to 4 bases. Germline V lookup: CDR1 SNHLY, CDR2 FYNNEI. This CDR3 contains 10 residues. CDR3 sequence (DNA): TGTGCCAGCACGTCAGAGACCCAGTACTTC. It yields the protein CASTSETQYF.

This clonotype has ten or more counts. The chain has TRBV4-1 and TRBJ2-7, with 9 bases fitting TRBD2. The CDR3 extends over 15 amino acids. The J segment lost 3 bases and the V segment lost 1 base, leaving 4 bases of the junction unmatched. Per germline, CDR1 MGHRA and CDR2 YSYEKL. The CDR3 DNA sequence: TGCGCCAGCAGCCAAGGTAGCGGGAGCTTCTACGAGCAGTACTTC. Its protein is CASSQGSGSFYEQYF.

This clonotype was observed at least ten times. This chain joins TRBV7-8 and TRBJ2-7, with a tentative D call TRBD1 (6 bases). The V gene lost 4 bases and the J gene lost 3 bases, with 16 bases spanning the gap. The CDR3 contains 15 residues. Germline-derived CDR1 and CDR2 are SGHVS and FQNEAQ. CDR3 sequence: CASSSRGQFIYEQYF. CDR3 sequence (DNA): TGTGCCAGCAGCTCCAGAGGACAGTTTATCTACGAGCAGTACTTC.

The table lists this clonotype with many counts. The chain joins TRBV19 to TRBJ1-5; TRBD1 is a possible D gene (6 bases). With 7 bases removed from V and 6 bases from J, the gap between germline ends came to 19 bases. The CDR3 is 15 amino acids. Germline V gene data show CDR1 as LNHDA and CDR2 as SQIVND (reference sequence). Here the CDR3 DNA reads TGTGCCAGTACCCCCAGGGGTGAGGGTCCTCAGCCCCAGCATTTT. Translating gives CASTPRGEGPQPQHF.

There are many counts of this clonotype. The J gene is TRBJ2-3, the V gene TRBV4-1; TRBD2 is a possible D gene (7 bases). This CDR3 is 13 amino acids long. V was shortened by 4 bases and J by 7 bases, with 12 bases between the two germline ends. CDR1 is MGHRA, CDR2 YSYEKL, per germline. CDR3 amino acids: CASSLRGANTQYF. The DNA for the CDR3 is TGCGCCAGCAGCCTCCGGGGGGCCAATACGCAGTATTTT.

This clonotype showed up many times. This chain connects TRBV5-1 to TRBJ2-7; the D call may be TRBD1 or TRBD2 (5 bases each). Trimming cost V 4 bases and J 5 bases, with 19 bases left between them. Germline V gene data show CDR1 as SGHRS and CDR2 as YFSETQ. The length of the CDR3 is 15 residues. The CDR3 is CASSPSVGDRNEQYF. The CDR3 nucleotides are TGCGCCAGCAGCCCCTCGGTCGGGGACCGCAACGAGCAGTACTTC.

Only a few counts were recorded for this clonotype. A much larger clone differs from this one at a single base, so this may be a read error. The V and J genes are TRBV10-3 and TRBJ2-1, with 7 nucleotides matching TRBD2. The V gene's germline CDR1 is ENHRY and CDR2 SYGVKD. J was trimmed by 1 base and V by 10 bases; bases with no gene match: 4. The CDR3 is 13 amino acids. In DNA, the CDR3 is TGTGCCAACAGGCGGGGGTCCTACAATGAGCAGTTCTTC. Protein: CANRRGSYNEQFF.

This clonotype was counted at least ten times. V usage is TRBV24-1 and J usage is TRBJ2-5; D might be TRBD1 (6 bases). Germline loops: CDR1 KGHDR, CDR2 SFDVKD. V lost 4 bases and J lost 4, with 18 bases in between. The CDR3 is made up of 16 amino acids. In DNA form, the CDR3 reads TGTGCCACCAGTGAGGGTCAGGGGCGATCCATAGAGACCCAGTACTTC. It is translated as CATSEGQGRSIETQYF.

The sample holds many counts of this clonotype. The J gene is TRBJ1-3, the V gene TRBV6-1; D gene unclear. The CDR3 loop spans 15 amino acids. Trimming stripped 4 bases from V and 4 bases from J, with 14 bases between. The germline gives CDR1 MNHNS, CDR2 SASEGT. The CDR3 is CASSAWDPKGNTIYF. CDR3 DNA sequence: TGTGCCAGCAGTGCCTGGGATCCAAAGGGAAACACCATATATTTT.

This clonotype has a count of ten or more. The chain joins TRBV2 to TRBJ2-1; D is undetermined. The germline V gene encodes CDR1 SNHLY and CDR2 FYNNEI. V lost 3 bases and J lost 6, with 15 bases in between. The CDR3 sequence is 15 residues long. CDR3 amino acids: CASSDGDPKGNEQFF. The CDR3 DNA sequence: TGTGCCAGCAGTGACGGAGACCCGAAGGGCAATGAGCAGTTCTTC. Supplemented by reference TRBV2 and TRBJ2-1, the full variable domain reads EPEVTQTPSHQVTQMGQEVILRCVPISNHLYFYWYRQILGQKVEFLVSFYNNEISEKSEIFDDQFSVERPDGSNFTLKIRSTKLEDSAMYFCASSDGDPKGNEQFFGPGTRLTVL.

This clonotype was observed many times. J is TRBJ2-6 and V is TRBV7-2, with 7 bases identical to TRBD2. Germline trimming cut 3 bases from V and 0 bases from J; bases unmatched to any gene: 8. The germline CDR1 and CDR2 sequences are SGHTA and FQGNSA. This CDR3 comprises 18 residues. The CDR3 bases are TGTGCCAGCAGCTTGATTAGCGGGCTTAGCTCTGGGGCCAACGTCCTGACTTTC. Translated: CASSLISGLSSGANVLTF.

This clonotype was detected many times. This chain connects TRBV24-1 to TRBJ2-2, with D possibly matching TRBD1 (7 bases). Germline V gene data show CDR1 as KGHDR and CDR2 as SFDVKD. The V and J ends lost 5 bases and 0 bases respectively, with 12 bases between them. The CDR3 covers 16 residues. In DNA form, the CDR3 reads TGTGCCACCAGTGTCTCAGGGGGGTCGAACACCGGGGAGCTGTTTTTT. As protein: CATSVSGGSNTGELFF.

Worth noting for this clonotype: A much larger clone lies a single base off, so this may be a read error. The chain links TRBV20-1 to TRBJ2-5; a possible D gene is TRBD1 (5 bases). The CDR3 is 13 residues long. The germline V gene has CDR1 DFQATT and CDR2 SNEGSKA (reference sequence). The V and J ends lost 4 bases and 5 bases respectively, with 14 bases between them. The CDR3 nucleotides read TGCAGTGCTACTTCGGACAAGGGGGAGACCCAGTACTTC. The encoded protein is CSATSDKGETQYF.

This clonotype was seen at least ten times. This rearrangement joins TRBV20-1 to TRBJ2-5; 10 bases align to TRBD2. V lost 6 bases and J lost 1; bases outside the gene matches: 8. The length of the CDR3 is 15 residues. Germline V gives CDR1 DFQATT, CDR2 SNEGSKA (reference sequence). CDR3 DNA: TGCAGTGCCACAAGGGCTAGCGGGGGCCAAGAGACCCAGTACTTC. Encoded protein: CSATRASGGQETQYF.

This clonotype has a count of ten or more. This chain uses TRBV6-1 with TRBJ2-5, with 9 bases that match TRBD1. The ends lost 3 bases at V and 5 bases at J; junction bases unmatched: 13. The CDR3 spans 17 residues. Per germline, CDR1 MNHNS and CDR2 SASEGT. Here the CDR3 reads CASSELTGGRFWETQYF. CDR3 DNA: TGTGCCAGCAGTGAGCTTACAGGGGGCCGCTTCTGGGAGACCCAGTACTTC.

A word on this clonotype: The junction shows a germline mismatch at one end, possibly a read error. V gene TRBV29-1 combines with J gene TRBJ1-3; 9 nucleotides align to TRBD1. Germline CDR1 SQVTM, CDR2 ANQGSEA. The CDR3 totals 15 residues. CDR3 sequence (DNA): TGCAGCGTTGGCGAGACAGGGGGATCTGGAAACACCGTATATTTT. This gives the protein CSVGETGGSGNTVYF. Full variable domain (remainder filled in from reference TRBV29-1 and TRBJ1-3): SAVISQKPSRDICQRGTSLTIQCQVDSQVTMMFWYRQQPGQSLTLIATANQGSEATYESGFVIDKFPISRPNLTFSTLTVSNMSPEDSSIYLCSVGETGGSGNTVYFGEGSWLTVV.

This clonotype has ten or more counts. The chain combines TRBV18 with TRBJ2-5; TRBD1 matches at 7 bases. V was pared by 3 bases and J by 0 bases, with 4 bases of the junction left unmatched. The CDR3 runs to 15 residues. CDR1 KGHSH and CDR2 LQKENI come from the germline V gene. The CDR3 region is CASSPTGQYQETQYF. The CDR3 nucleotides are TGTGCCAGCTCACCGACGGGACAGTACCAAGAGACCCAGTACTTC. Combining the CDR3 with reference TRBV18 and TRBJ2-5 gives the whole variable domain NAGVMQNPRHLVRRRGQEARLRCSPMKGHSHVYWYRQLPEEGLKFMVYLQKENIIDESGMPKERFSAEFPKEGPSILRIQQVVRGDSAAYFCASSPTGQYQETQYFGPGTRLLVL.

This clonotype was seen ten or more times. The chain uses TRBV20-1 and TRBJ2-7; TRBD2 aligns across 11 bases. Per the germline V gene, CDR1 is DFQATT and CDR2 is SNEGSKA (reference sequence). The V gene end was trimmed by 6 bases and the J gene end by 4 bases; junction bases not matched to a gene: 20. The CDR3 is made up of 18 amino acids. The CDR3 region has the DNA TGCAGTGCCCCACGGCAGGGGAGGGTAGGGACTAGCGGTTACGAGCAGTACTTC. The encoded protein is CSAPRQGRVGTSGYEQYF.

Notes on this clonotype: A much larger clone lies a single base off, so this may be a read error. This chain connects TRBV2 to TRBJ1-2; a weak D match, TRBD1 (5 bases). Germline V CDR1 and CDR2: SNHLY, FYNNEI. This CDR3 contains 14 residues. As DNA, the CDR3 is TGTGCCAGCAGTGAAGCGGACCAGGGCTATGGCTACGCCTTC. It translates to CASSEADQGYGYAF. Drawing the rest from reference TRBV2 and TRBJ1-2, the complete variable domain is EPEVTQTPSHQVTQMGQEVILRCVPISNHLYFYWYRQILGQKVEFLVSFYNNEISEKSEIFDDQFSVERPDGSNFTLKIRSTKLEDSAMYFCASSEADQGYGYAFGSGTRLTVV.

Concerning this clonotype itself: The junction and the germline gene differ at one end; a read error may be behind it. The rearrangement uses TRBV12-3 or TRBV12-4 and TRBJ2-6; D is ambiguous. The length of the CDR3 is 14 residues. CDR3 amino acids: CTSSYSSGANVLTF. CDR3 nucleotide sequence: TGTACCAGCAGTTATAGCTCTGGGGCCAACGTCCTGACTTTC.

This clonotype was recorded many times. The chain links TRBV7-2 to TRBJ2-2; D is undetermined. Trimming removed 2 bases at V and 9 bases at J, with 13 bases between. The CDR3 has 14 amino acids. Germline V gene lookup returns CDR1 SGHTA and CDR2 FQGNSA. The CDR3 region has the DNA TGTGCCAGCAGCTTACAGTCAGCAGGACGGGAGCTGTTTTTT. Its protein product is CASSLQSAGRELFF.